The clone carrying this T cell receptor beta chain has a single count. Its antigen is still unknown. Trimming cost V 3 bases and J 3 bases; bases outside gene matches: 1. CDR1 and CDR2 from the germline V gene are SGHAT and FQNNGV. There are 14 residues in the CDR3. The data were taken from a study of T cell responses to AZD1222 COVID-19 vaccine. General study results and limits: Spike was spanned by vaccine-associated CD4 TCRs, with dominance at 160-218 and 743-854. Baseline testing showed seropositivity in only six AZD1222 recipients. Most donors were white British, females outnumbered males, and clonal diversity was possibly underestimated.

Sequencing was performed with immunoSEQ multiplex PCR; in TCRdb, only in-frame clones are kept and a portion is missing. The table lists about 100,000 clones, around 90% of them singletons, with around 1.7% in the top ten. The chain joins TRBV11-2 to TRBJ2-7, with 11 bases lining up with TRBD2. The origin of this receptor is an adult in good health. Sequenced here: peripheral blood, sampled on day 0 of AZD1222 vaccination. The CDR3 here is CASSLGLADYEQYF. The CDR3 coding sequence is TGTGCCAGCAGCTTGGGACTAGCGGACTACGAGCAGTACTTC. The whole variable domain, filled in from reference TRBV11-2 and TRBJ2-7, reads EAGVAQSPRYKIIEKRQSVAFWCNPISGHATLYWYQQILGQGPKLLIQFQNNGVVDDSQLPKDRFSAERLKGVDSTLKIQPAKLEDSAVYLCASSLGLADYEQYFGPGTRLTVT.